The clone carrying this T cell receptor (beta chain) showed up many times. Its antigen remains unidentified. The sample originates from a study of T cells in Graves' hyperthyroidism and ophthalmopathy. The CDR3 regions of TCR beta were amplified from RNA transcripts. Primed by the HTBI set, a first-round RT-PCR was run on the TCR CDR3. MiXCR was run by TCRdb on the multiplex PCR reads, yielding one entry per CDR3 protein. The profile shows under 400,000 distinct CDR3 sequences, 21% of them singletons. Overall study results and limits: The model's output predicted ophthalmopathy at a median of roughly 6.9 months prior to onset. Stable hyperthyroidism was separated from ophthalmopathy by a model based on 13 V-J features.

This CDR3 region has 14 residues. V lost 4 bases, J lost 6 bases, and 16 bases lay in between. The sample taken for sequencing was blood. The chain joins TRBV12-3 or TRBV12-4 to TRBJ2-7, with a tentative D call TRBD1 (6 bases). This TCR derives from a woman aged 45-65 years with Graves' hyperthyroidism. The CDR3 bases are TGTGCCAGCAGTTCCTGGACAGCCGGAGGCGAGCAGTACTTC. This gives the protein CASSSWTAGGEQYF.